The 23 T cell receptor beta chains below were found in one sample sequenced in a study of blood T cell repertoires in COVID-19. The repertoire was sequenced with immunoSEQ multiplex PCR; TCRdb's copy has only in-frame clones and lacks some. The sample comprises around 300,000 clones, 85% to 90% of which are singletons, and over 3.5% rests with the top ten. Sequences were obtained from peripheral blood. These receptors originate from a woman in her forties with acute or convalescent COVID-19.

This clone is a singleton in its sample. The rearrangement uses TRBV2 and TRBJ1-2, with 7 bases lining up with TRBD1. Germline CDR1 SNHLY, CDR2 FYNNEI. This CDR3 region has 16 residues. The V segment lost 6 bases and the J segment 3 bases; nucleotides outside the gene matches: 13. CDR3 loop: CASSSMTGFLDYGYTF. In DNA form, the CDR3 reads TGTGCCAGCAGCAGTATGACAGGGTTTTTGGACTATGGCTACACCTTC.

The CDR3 spells CASSSGRNTEAFF. CDR3 bases: TGTGCCAGCAGCTCTGGGAGGAACACTGAAGCTTTCTTT. The rearrangement links TRBV11-2 to TRBJ1-1; D remains ambiguous. The CDR3 runs 13 residues. Germline V gives CDR1 SGHAT, CDR2 FQNNGV. V lost 4 bases and J 1 base, leaving 7 bases between the germline ends.

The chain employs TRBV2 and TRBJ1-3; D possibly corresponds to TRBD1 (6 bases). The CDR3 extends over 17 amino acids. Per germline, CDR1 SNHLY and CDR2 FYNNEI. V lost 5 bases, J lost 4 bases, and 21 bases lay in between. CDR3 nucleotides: TGTGCCAGCAGTCCCTTAGGGGCGGGGGCCGACGGAAACACCATATATTTT. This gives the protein CASSPLGAGADGNTIYF.

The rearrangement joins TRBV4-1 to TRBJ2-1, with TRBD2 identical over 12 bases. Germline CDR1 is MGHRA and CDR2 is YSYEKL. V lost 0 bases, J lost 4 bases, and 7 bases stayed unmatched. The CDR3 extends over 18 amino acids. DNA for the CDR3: TGCGCCAGCAGCCAAGATGCCCGGACTAGCGGGGTGTACAATGAGCAGTTCTTC. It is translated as CASSQDARTSGVYNEQFF.

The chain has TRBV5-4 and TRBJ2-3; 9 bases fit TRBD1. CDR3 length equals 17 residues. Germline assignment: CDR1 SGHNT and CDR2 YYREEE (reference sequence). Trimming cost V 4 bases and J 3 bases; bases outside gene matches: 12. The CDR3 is CASSGKQGQGGTDTQYF. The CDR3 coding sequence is TGTGCCAGCAGCGGAAAACAGGGACAGGGAGGGACAGATACGCAGTATTTT.

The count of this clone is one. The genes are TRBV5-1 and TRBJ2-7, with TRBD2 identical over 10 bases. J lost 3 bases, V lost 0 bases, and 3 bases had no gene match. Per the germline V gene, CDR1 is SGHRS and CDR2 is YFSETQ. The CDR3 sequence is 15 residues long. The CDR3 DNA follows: TGCGCCAGCAGCTTGGGGACTAGCGGAATCTACGAGCAGTACGTC. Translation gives CASSLGTSGIYEQYV.

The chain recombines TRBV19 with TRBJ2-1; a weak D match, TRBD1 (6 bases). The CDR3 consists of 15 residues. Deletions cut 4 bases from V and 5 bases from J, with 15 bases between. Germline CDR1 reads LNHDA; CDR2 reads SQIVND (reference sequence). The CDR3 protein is CASSTQGWENNEQFF. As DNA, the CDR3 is TGTGCCAGTAGTACTCAGGGGTGGGAGAACAATGAGCAGTTCTTC.

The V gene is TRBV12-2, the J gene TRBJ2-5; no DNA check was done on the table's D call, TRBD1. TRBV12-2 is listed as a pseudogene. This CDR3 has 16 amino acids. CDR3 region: CASRYPPPGTKETQYF. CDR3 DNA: TGTGCAAGTCGTTACCCCCCGCCCGGGACAAAAGAGACCCAGTACTTC.

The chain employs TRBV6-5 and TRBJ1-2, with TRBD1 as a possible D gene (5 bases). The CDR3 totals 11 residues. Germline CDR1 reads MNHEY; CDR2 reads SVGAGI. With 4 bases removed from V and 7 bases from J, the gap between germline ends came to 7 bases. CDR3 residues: CASSFQGGYTF. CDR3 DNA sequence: TGTGCCAGCAGTTTTCAGGGTGGCTACACCTTC.

CDR3 sequence (DNA): TGTGCCAGCAGCTTGTACAGTACAGCTGAGCAGTTCTTC. Its translation is CASSLYSTAEQFF. This chain links TRBV5-5 with TRBJ2-1; D gene unclear. Looked up from germline, CDR1 is SGHKS and CDR2 is YYEKEE (reference sequence). The CDR3 consists of 13 residues. V lost 1 base to trimming and J lost 9 bases, with 11 bases between them.

The CDR3 spells CASSYGGFQETQYF. In DNA form, the CDR3 reads TGTGCCAGCAGCTACGGGGGGTTCCAAGAGACCCAGTACTTC. The V gene is TRBV11-2, the J gene TRBJ2-5; 7 bases are a match to TRBD2. Germline V gives CDR1 SGHAT, CDR2 FQNNGV. The CDR3 loop spans 14 amino acids. The ends lost 4 bases at V and 1 base at J; junction bases unmatched: 3.

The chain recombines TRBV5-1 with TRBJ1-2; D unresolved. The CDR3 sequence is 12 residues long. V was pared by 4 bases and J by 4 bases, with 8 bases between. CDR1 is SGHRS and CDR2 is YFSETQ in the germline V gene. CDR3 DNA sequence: TGCGCCAGCAGCCGGGAGGGCTATGGCTACACCTTC. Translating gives CASSREGYGYTF.

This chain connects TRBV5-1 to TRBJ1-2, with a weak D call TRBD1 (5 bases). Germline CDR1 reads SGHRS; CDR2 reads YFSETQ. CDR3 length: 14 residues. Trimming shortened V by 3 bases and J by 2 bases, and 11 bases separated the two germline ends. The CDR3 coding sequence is TGCGCCAGCAGCTCGGATGACAGAAACTATGGCTACACCTTC. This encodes CASSSDDRNYGYTF.

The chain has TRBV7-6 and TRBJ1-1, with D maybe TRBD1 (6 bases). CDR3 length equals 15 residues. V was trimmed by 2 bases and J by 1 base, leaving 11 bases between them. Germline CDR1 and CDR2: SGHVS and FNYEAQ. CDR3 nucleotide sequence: TGTGCCAGCAGCTTATCCCACAGGGAGAACACTGAAGCTTTCTTT. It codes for CASSLSHRENTEAFF.

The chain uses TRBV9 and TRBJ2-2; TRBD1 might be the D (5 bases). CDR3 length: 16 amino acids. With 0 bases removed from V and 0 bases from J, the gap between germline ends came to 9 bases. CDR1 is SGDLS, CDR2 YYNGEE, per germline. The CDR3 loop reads CASSVGVGANTGELFF. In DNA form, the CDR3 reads TGTGCCAGCAGCGTAGGGGTAGGGGCGAACACCGGGGAGCTGTTTTTT.

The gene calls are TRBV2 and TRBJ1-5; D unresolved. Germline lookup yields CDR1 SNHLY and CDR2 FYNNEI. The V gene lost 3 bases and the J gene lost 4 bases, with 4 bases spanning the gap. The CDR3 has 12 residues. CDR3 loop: CASSDGNQPQHF. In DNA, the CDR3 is TGTGCCAGCAGTGACGGGAATCAGCCCCAGCATTTT.

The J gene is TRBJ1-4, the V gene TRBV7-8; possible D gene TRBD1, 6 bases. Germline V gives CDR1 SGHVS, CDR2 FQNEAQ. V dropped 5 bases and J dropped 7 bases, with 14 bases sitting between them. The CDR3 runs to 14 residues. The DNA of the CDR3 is TGTGCCAGCAGCGTCCGGGACAAAGGTGAAAAACTGTTTTTT. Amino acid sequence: CASSVRDKGEKLFF.

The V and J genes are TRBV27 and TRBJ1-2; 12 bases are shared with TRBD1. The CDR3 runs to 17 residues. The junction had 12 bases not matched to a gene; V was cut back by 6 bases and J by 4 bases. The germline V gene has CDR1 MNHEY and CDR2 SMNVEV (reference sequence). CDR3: CASSHGTGGWGSYGYTF. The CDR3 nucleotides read TGTGCCAGCAGCCACGGGACAGGGGGCTGGGGGAGCTATGGCTACACCTTC.

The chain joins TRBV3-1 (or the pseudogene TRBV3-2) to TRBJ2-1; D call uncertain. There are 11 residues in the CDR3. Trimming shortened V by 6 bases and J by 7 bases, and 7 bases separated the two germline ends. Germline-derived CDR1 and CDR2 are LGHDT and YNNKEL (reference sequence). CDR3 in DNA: TGTGCCAGCAGGGCTTTGAATGAGCAGTTCTTC. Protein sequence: CASRALNEQFF.

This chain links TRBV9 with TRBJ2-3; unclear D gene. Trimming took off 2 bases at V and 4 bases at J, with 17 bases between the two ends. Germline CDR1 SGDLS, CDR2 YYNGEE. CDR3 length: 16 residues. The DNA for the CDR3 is TGTGCCAGCAGCGTCTCGGCGGCAGCGAGCGCAGATACGCAGTATTTT. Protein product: CASSVSAAASADTQYF.

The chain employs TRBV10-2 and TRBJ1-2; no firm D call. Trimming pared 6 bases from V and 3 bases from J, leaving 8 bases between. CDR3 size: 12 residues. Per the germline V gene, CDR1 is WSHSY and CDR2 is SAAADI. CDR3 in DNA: TGCGCCAGCAGAGAGGCGGACTATGGCTACACCTTC. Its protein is CASREADYGYTF.

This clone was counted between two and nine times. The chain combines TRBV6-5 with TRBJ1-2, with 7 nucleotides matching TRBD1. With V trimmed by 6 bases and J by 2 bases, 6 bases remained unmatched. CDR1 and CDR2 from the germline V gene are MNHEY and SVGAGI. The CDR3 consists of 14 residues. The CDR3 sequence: CASRNGDRNYGYTF. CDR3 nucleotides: TGTGCCAGCAGAAATGGGGACAGAAACTATGGCTACACCTTC.

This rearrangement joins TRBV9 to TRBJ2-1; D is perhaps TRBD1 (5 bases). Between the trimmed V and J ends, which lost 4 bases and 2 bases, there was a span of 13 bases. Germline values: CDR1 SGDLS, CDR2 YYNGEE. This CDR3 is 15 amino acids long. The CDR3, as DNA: TGTGCCAGCAGCTCCCCAGGGAACCCCTACAATGAGCAGTTCTTC. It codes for CASSSPGNPYNEQFF.